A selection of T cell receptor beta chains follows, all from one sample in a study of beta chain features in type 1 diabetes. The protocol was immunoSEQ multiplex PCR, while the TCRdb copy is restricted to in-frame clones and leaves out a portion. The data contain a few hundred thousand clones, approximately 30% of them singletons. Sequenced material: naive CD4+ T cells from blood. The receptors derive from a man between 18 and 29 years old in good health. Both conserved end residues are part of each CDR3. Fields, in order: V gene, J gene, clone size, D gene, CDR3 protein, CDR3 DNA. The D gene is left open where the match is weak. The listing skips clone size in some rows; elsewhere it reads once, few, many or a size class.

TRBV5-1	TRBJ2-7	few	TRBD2	CASSSSGSSYEQYF	TGCGCCAGCAGCTCTAGCGGGAGCTCCTACGAGCAGTACTTC
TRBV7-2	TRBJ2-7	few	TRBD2	CASSLVGTSGSNEQYF	TGTGCCAGCAGCTTAGTGGGGACTAGCGGGAGCAACGAGCAGTACTTC
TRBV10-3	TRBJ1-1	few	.	CAIRAGGDTEAFF	TGTGCCATCAGGGCCGGGGGAGACACTGAAGCTTTCTTT
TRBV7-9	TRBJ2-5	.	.	CASSLWETQYF	TGTGCCAGCAGCTTGTGGGAGACCCAGTACTTC
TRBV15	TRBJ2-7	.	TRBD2	CATSRSLAGTYEQYF	TGTGCCACCAGCAGAAGCCTAGCGGGAACCTACGAGCAGTACTTC
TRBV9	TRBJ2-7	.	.	CASSSEMNPYEQYF	TGTGCCAGCAGCTCCGAGATGAACCCCTACGAGCAGTACTTC
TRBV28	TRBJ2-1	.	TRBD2	CASSLSSAGLAAYNEQFF	TGTGCCAGCAGTTTATCGTCCGCCGGTCTAGCGGCCTACAATGAGCAGTTCTTC
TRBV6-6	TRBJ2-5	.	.	CASSYVGVQETQYF	TGTGCCAGCAGTTACGTTGGGGTCCAAGAGACCCAGTACTTC
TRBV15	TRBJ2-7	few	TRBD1	CATSRAGQGYEQYF	TGTGCCACCAGCAGAGCAGGACAGGGTTACGAGCAGTACTTC
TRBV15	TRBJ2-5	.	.	CATRALKGTQYF	TGTGCCACCAGGGCCCTGAAGGGGACCCAGTACTTC
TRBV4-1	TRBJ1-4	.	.	CASSQDRETPYEKLFF	TGCGCCAGCAGCCAAGATCGAGAGACGCCTTATGAAAAACTGTTTTTT
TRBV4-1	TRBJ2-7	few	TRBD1	CASSHPMDRGGIYEQYF	TGCGCCAGCAGCCATCCCATGGACAGGGGAGGGATCTACGAGCAGTACTTC
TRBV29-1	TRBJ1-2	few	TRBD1	CSVRQGDYGYTF	TGCAGCGTTCGACAGGGAGACTATGGCTACACCTTC
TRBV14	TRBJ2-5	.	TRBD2	CASSLAGGGTQYF	TGTGCCAGCAGCTTAGCGGGAGGCGGGACCCAGTACTTC
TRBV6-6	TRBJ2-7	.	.	CASSSTGISYEQYF	TGTGCCAGCAGTTCCACAGGGATCTCCTACGAGCAGTACTTC
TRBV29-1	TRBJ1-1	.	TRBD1	CSSRTGANTEAFF	TGCAGCTCACGGACAGGGGCGAACACTGAAGCTTTCTTT
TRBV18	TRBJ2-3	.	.	CASSSRPGRAETDTQYF	TGTGCCAGCTCATCACGCCCTGGGCGGGCGGAGACAGATACGCAGTATTTT
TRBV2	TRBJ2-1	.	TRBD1	CASGDRASNEQFF	TGTGCCAGTGGGGACAGGGCTTCGAATGAGCAGTTCTTC
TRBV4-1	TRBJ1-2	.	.	CASSQTGLNNYGYTF	TGCGCCAGCAGCCAAACAGGCCTGAACAACTATGGCTACACCTTC
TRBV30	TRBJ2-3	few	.	CAWSGMDRALSTDTQYF	TGTGCCTGGAGTGGGATGGACAGAGCCCTAAGCACAGATACGCAGTATTTT
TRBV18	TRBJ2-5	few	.	CASSSWTEQETQYF	TGTGCCAGCTCATCGTGGACAGAACAAGAGACCCAGTACTTC
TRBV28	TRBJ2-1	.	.	CASSFAAGDEQFF	TGTGCCAGCAGTTTCGCAGCTGGTGATGAGCAGTTCTTC
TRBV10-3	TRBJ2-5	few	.	CAISWDDQETQYF	TGTGCCATCAGCTGGGACGACCAAGAGACCCAGTACTTC
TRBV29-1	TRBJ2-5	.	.	CSAQGGSETQYF	TGCAGCGCTCAGGGGGGGAGTGAGACCCAGTACTTC
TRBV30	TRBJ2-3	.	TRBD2	CAWRRLAGGGPDTQYF	TGTGCCTGGAGAAGACTAGCGGGAGGGGGCCCAGATACGCAGTATTTT
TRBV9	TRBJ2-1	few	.	CASSTLSLAYNEQFF	TGTGCCAGCAGCACCTTGTCCCTAGCCTACAATGAGCAGTTCTTC
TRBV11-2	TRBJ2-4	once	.	CASSLDPRGAKNIQYF	TGTGCCAGCAGCTTAGATCCCAGGGGCGCCAAAAACATTCAGTACTTC
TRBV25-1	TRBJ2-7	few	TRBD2	CASSDGRSSGSIHEQYF	TGTGCCAGCAGTGATGGGCGGAGTAGCGGGAGTATCCACGAGCAGTACTTC
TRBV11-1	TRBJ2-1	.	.	CASSLSNEQFF	TGTGCCAGCAGCTTAAGTAACGAGCAGTTCTTC
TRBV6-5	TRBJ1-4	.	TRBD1	CASSLRQGTEKLFF	TGTGCCAGCAGTCTACGACAGGGAACTGAAAAACTGTTTTTT
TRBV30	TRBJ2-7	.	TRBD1	CAWSPDRVYEQYF	TGTGCCTGGAGCCCGGACAGGGTCTACGAGCAGTACTTC
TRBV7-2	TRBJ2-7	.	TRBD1	CASSLILDRVYEQYF	TGTGCCAGCAGCTTAATTCTGGACAGGGTCTACGAGCAGTACTTC
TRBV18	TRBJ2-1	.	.	CASWGGSYNEQFF	TGTGCCAGCTGGGGTGGTTCCTACAATGAGCAGTTCTTC
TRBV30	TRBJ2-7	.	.	CAWQRTGGQYF	TGTGCCTGGCAACGGACCGGTGGGCAGTACTTC
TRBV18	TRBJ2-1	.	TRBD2	CASSLTTSGYNEQFF	TGTGCCAGCTCACTTACGACTAGCGGCTACAATGAGCAGTTCTTC
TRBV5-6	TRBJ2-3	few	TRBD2	CASSRLPSGITDTQYF	TGTGCCAGCAGCCGGCTGCCTAGCGGGATCACAGATACGCAGTATTTT
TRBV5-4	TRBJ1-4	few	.	CASSSGFNEKLFF	TGTGCCAGCAGCTCCGGATTTAATGAAAAACTGTTTTTT
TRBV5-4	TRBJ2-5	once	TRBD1	CASSPDRGRLETQYF	TGTGCCAGCAGCCCGGACAGGGGGCGCTTGGAGACCCAGTACTTC
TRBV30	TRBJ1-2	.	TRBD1	CAWSASPPTGRNYGYTF	TGTGCCTGGAGTGCATCTCCCCCGACAGGGCGCAACTATGGCTACACCTTC
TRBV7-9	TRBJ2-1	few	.	CASSLGRSPYNEQFF	TGTGCCAGCAGCTTAGGGCGGTCCCCCTACAATGAGCAGTTCTTC
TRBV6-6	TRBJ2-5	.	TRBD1	CASSGTGGGETQYF	TGTGCCAGCAGTGGGACAGGGGGAGGAGAGACCCAGTACTTC